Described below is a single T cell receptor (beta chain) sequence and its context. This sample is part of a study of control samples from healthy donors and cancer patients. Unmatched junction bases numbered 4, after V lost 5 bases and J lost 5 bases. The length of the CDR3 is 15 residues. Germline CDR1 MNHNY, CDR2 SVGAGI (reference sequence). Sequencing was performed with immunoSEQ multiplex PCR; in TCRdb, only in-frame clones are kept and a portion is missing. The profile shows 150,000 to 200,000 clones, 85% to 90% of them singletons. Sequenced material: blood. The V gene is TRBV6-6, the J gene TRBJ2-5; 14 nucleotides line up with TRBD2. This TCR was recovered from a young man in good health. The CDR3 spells CASSIRTSGGETQYF. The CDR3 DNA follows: TGTGCCAGCAGTATAAGGACTAGCGGGGGGGAGACCCAGTACTTC.